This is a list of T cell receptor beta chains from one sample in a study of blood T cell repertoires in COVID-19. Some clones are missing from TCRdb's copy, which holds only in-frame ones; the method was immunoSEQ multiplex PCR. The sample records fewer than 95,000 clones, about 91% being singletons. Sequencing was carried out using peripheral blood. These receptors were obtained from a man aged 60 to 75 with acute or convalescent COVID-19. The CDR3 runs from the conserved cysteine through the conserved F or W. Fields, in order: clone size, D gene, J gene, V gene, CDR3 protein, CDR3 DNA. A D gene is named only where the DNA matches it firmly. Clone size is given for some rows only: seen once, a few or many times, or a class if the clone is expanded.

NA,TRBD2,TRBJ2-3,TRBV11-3,CASSLVAGDTQYF,TGTGCCAGCAGCTTGGTAGCGGGAGATACGCAGTATTTT
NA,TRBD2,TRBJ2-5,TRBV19,CASSVAGAGQETQYF,TGTGCCAGTAGTGTAGCGGGCGCGGGACAAGAGACCCAGTACTTC
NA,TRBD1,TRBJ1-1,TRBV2,CASSEPGGYTEAFF,TGTGCCAGCAGTGAACCAGGGGGCTACACTGAAGCTTTCTTT
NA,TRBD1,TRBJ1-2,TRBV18,CASSPGQADRGYTF,TGTGCCAGCTCACCGGGACAGGCCGATAGGGGCTACACCTTC
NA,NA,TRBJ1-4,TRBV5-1,CASSLENGGAAEKLFF,TGCGCCAGCAGCTTGGAGAATGGGGGCGCAGCTGAAAAACTGTTTTTT
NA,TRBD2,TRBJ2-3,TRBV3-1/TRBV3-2,CASSQDLGLAGDTQYF,TGTGCCAGCAGCCAAGATTTGGGACTAGCGGGGGATACGCAGTATTTT
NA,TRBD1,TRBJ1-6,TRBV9,CASSAPAGGSYNSPLHF,TGTGCCAGCAGCGCTCCAGCAGGGGGCTCCTATAATTCACCCCTCCACTTT
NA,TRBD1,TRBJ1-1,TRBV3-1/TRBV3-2,CASSPTGGLPSGEAFF,TGTGCCAGCAGCCCGACAGGGGGCCTCCCGTCTGGTGAAGCTTTCTTT
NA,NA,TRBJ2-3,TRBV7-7,CASSFGGLTDTQYF,TGTGCCAGCAGCTTTGGGGGCCTCACAGATACGCAGTATTTT
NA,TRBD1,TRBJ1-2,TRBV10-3,CAISLDRGLDYGYTF,TGTGCCATCAGCCTGGACAGGGGGCTTGACTATGGCTACACCTTC
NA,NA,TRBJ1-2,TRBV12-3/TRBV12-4,CASSSGLNYGYTF,TGTGCCAGCAGTTCGGGACTGAACTATGGCTACACCTTC
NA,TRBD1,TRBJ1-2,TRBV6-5,CASSSTGVSYTF,TGTGCCAGCAGTTCCACAGGGGTGAGCTACACCTTC
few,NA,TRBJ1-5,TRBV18,CASSPRGASVGNQPQHF,TGTGCCAGCTCACCAAGGGGCGCGTCGGTGGGGAATCAGCCCCAGCATTTT
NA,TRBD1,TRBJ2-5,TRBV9,CASSQGTGQETQYF,TGTGCCAGCAGCCAAGGGACAGGGCAAGAGACCCAGTACTTC
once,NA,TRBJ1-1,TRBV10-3,CAISRASGRNTEAFF,TGTGCCATCAGTAGAGCGAGCGGGAGAAACACTGAAGCTTTCTTT
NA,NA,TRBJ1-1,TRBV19,CASSAIGVNTEAFF,TGTGCCAGTAGTGCAATCGGTGTGAACACTGAAGCTTTCTTT
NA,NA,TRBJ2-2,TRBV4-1,CASTLRRSLTGDTGELFF,TGCGCCAGCACCCTACGGAGGTCTCTTACCGGTGACACCGGGGAGCTGTTTTTT
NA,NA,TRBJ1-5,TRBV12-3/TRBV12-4,CASSSGGNQPQHF,TGTGCCAGCAGTTCAGGGGGCAATCAGCCCCAGCATTTT
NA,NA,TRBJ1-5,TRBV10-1,CASPVAGGGSPYSNQPQHF,TGCGCCAGTCCCGTGGCCGGGGGGGGGTCCCCTTATAGCAATCAGCCCCAGCATTTT
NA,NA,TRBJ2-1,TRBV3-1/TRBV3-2,CASSQGIVGDNEQFF,TGTGCCAGCAGCCAAGGAATAGTCGGGGACAATGAGCAGTTCTTC
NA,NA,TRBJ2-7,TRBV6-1,CASSEARPYEQYF,TGTGCCAGCAGTGAAGCTCGTCCCTACGAGCAGTACTTC
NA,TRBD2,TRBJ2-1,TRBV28,CASSFSTGLVGNEQFF,TGTGCCAGCAGTTTTAGTACAGGACTAGTGGGCAATGAGCAGTTCTTC
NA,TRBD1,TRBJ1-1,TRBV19,CASRRDRNMNTEAFF,TGTGCCAGTCGTCGGGACAGGAACATGAACACTGAAGCTTTCTTT
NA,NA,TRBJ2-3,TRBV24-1,CATRAATTQYF,TGTGCCACCAGGGCGGCTACTACGCAGTATTTT
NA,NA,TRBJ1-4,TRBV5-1,CASQSQGANEKLFF,TGCGCCTCCCAAAGCCAGGGTGCTAATGAAAAACTGTTTTTT
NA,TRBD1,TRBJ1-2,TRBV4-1,CASSPGDRPYGYTF,TGCGCCAGCAGCCCAGGGGACAGACCCTATGGCTACACCTTC
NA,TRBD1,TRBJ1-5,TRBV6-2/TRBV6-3,CASSDRANQPQHF,TGTGCCAGCAGTGACAGGGCCAATCAGCCCCAGCATTTT
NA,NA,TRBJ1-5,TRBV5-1,CASSFGEGDQPQHF,TGCGCCAGCAGCTTCGGGGAGGGAGATCAGCCCCAGCATTTT
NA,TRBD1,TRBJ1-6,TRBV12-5,CASGLGQGNSPLHF,TGTGCTAGTGGTTTGGGACAGGGCAATTCACCCCTCCACTTT
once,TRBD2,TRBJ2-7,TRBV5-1,CASSPTSGKYEQYF,TGCGCCAGCAGTCCGACTAGCGGGAAATACGAGCAGTACTTC
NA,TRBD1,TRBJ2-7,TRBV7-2,CASSFYRGDEQYF,TGTGCCAGCAGCTTTTACAGGGGAGACGAGCAGTACTTC